One sample yielded the 12 T cell receptor beta chains listed below, sequenced in a study of Ad26.COV2.S vaccination and SARS-CoV-2 variants. Clones were read by immunoSEQ multiplex PCR, and TCRdb kept only the in-frame ones, dropping some. Found here are 350,000 to 500,000 clones, roughly 88% of them singletons; the top ten hold less than 4.5%. The treatment here: roughly 20 received Ad26.COV2.S at low or high dose, single or two shots; roughly five received placebo; per-sample allocation not given. Repertoires come from day 63 after the first vaccine or placebo injection. Sequences were derived from peripheral blood, sampled in a trial of Ad26.COV2.S vaccine versus placebo. The receptors were sampled from a person aged 18 to 65 who received the Ad26.COV2.S COVID-19 vaccine or a placebo.

This clone was counted a few times. The genes are TRBV6-2 or TRBV6-3 and TRBJ2-1, with 7 bases that match TRBD2. Trimming cost V 5 bases and J 4 bases; bases outside gene matches: 11. This CDR3 is 16 amino acids long. The germline V gene has CDR1 MNHEY and CDR2 SVGEGT. The CDR3 loop is CASSPRVAGPYNEQFF. In nucleotides, the CDR3 is TGTGCCAGCAGTCCCCGGGTAGCGGGCCCTTACAATGAGCAGTTCTTC.

This clone showed up just once. This sequence joins TRBV5-1 and TRBJ2-7; D is perhaps TRBD2 (5 bases). The V gene's germline CDR1 is SGHRS and CDR2 YFSETQ. Between the trimmed V and J ends, which lost 4 bases and 5 bases, there was a span of 16 bases. This CDR3 contains 14 residues. The CDR3 spells CASSLRGLRDEQYF. In DNA, the CDR3 is TGCGCCAGCAGCCTTAGAGGACTCCGCGACGAGCAGTACTTC.

The rearrangement joins TRBV5-1 to TRBJ1-1, with unresolved D. CDR1 and CDR2 from the germline V gene are SGHRS and YFSETQ. The CDR3 length is 13 residues. Between the trimmed V and J ends, which lost 3 bases and 4 bases, there was a span of 10 bases. The CDR3 DNA reads as TGCGCCAGCAGCTCTCTCGGCGGCACTGAAGCTTTCTTT. It codes for CASSSLGGTEAFF. The full variable domain, with the rest looked up from reference TRBV5-1 and TRBJ1-1, is KAGVTQTPRYLIKTRGQQVTLSCSPISGHRSVSWYQQTPGQGLQFLFEYFSETQRNKGNFPGRFSGRQFSNSRSEMNVSTLELGDSALYLCASSSLGGTEAFFGQGTRLTVV.

J is TRBJ1-2 and V is TRBV2; D might be TRBD1 (5 bases). The CDR3 is made up of 12 amino acids. CDR1 is SNHLY and CDR2 is FYNNEI in the germline V gene. With 4 bases removed from V and 7 bases from J, the gap between germline ends came to 10 bases. The CDR3 bases are TGTGCCAGCAGTGCCCAGGGTCTTGGCTACACCTTC. Translation: CASSAQGLGYTF.

J is TRBJ2-2 and V is TRBV24-1; D is uncertain. Germline V gives CDR1 KGHDR, CDR2 SFDVKD. The V end was cut by 6 bases, the J end by 3 bases, with 7 bases between. CDR3 size: 13 residues. The DNA for the CDR3 is TGTGCCACCAGTTCCCCGTACACCGGGGAGCTGTTTTTT. It yields the protein CATSSPYTGELFF.

This clone has just one count. The gene calls are TRBV19 and TRBJ1-1; 8 positions match TRBD1. Germline trimming cut 4 bases from V and 0 bases from J; bases unmatched to any gene: 10. Germline loops: CDR1 LNHDA, CDR2 SQIVND (reference sequence). This CDR3 is 17 amino acids long. CDR3 coding DNA: TGTGCCAGTAGTACTTTCGGGACAGGTCTCATGAACACTGAAGCTTTCTTT. Translated, it gives CASSTFGTGLMNTEAFF.

The gene calls are TRBV6-5 and TRBJ2-7; 7 bases line up with TRBD1. CDR1 and CDR2 (germline): MNHEY, SVGAGI. There are 13 residues in the CDR3. After removal of 5 bases from V and 6 bases from J, the junction contained 7 bases not matched to a gene. The CDR3 loop is CASSPGQVGEQYF. The CDR3 DNA reads TGTGCCAGCAGTCCCGGACAGGTTGGCGAGCAGTACTTC.

The V call is TRBV6-2 or TRBV6-3, the J call TRBJ1-5; D unresolved. The length of the CDR3 is 16 residues. The V end was cut by 0 bases, the J end by 0 bases, with 9 bases between. Per the germline V gene, CDR1 is MNHEY and CDR2 is SVGEGT. The CDR3 DNA reads TGTGCCAGCAGTTACTCTGCGACGGATAGCAATCAGCCCCAGCATTTT. Protein sequence: CASSYSATDSNQPQHF.

The gene calls are TRBV7-2 and TRBJ1-1; possible D gene TRBD1, 5 bases. The CDR3 totals 13 residues. CDR1 and CDR2 from the germline V gene are SGHTA and FQGNSA. Trimming left V 5 bases short and J 3 bases short, with 10 bases between. CDR3 bases: TGTGCCAGCAGCCTAGGGGTTGACACTGAAGCTTTCTTT. The encoded protein is CASSLGVDTEAFF.

The rearrangement joins TRBV5-1 to TRBJ2-2; D may be TRBD1 or TRBD2 (5 bases each). CDR1 and CDR2 (germline): SGHRS, YFSETQ. V lost 0 bases and J lost 5, with 8 bases in between. This CDR3 spans 14 amino acids. The CDR3 nucleotides are TGCGCCAGCAGCTTGGTCTGGGGGACCGGGGAGCTGTTTTTT. This gives the protein CASSLVWGTGELFF. The complete variable domain, with remaining parts taken from reference TRBV5-1 and TRBJ2-2, reads KAGVTQTPRYLIKTRGQQVTLSCSPISGHRSVSWYQQTPGQGLQFLFEYFSETQRNKGNFPGRFSGRQFSNSRSEMNVSTLELGDSALYLCASSLVWGTGELFFGEGSRLTVL.

The V gene is TRBV14, the J gene TRBJ2-7; D is possibly TRBD1 (5 bases). Trimming pared 1 base from V and 1 base from J, leaving 5 bases between. Germline V CDR1 and CDR2: SGHDN, FVKESK. The length of the CDR3 is 13 residues. CDR3 sequence (DNA): TGTGCCAGCAGCCAAGGGACATCCTACGAGCAGTACTTC. Its protein is CASSQGTSYEQYF. The variable domain in full, with the rest retrieved from reference TRBV14 and TRBJ2-7, is EAGVTQFPSHSVIEKGQTVTLRCDPISGHDNLYWYRRVMGKEIKFLLHFVKESKQDESGMPNNRFLAERTGGTYSTLKVQPAELEDSGVYFCASSQGTSYEQYFGPGTRLTVT.

The V call is TRBV29-1, the J call TRBJ1-2; 7 nucleotides match TRBD1. The CDR3 spans 12 residues. Germline V lookup: CDR1 SQVTM, CDR2 ANQGSEA. V gave up 5 bases and J gave up 8 bases; unmatched junction bases: 8. The CDR3 here is CSVPSAGGGYTF. The CDR3 nucleotides are TGCAGCGTTCCAAGCGCAGGGGGAGGCTACACCTTC.